Sequencing of this T cell receptor (beta chain) was carried out in a study of regulatory T cells in long-lasting Graves disease. Whole-study findings and limits: Patients with persistent disease shared around 2,700 public clonotypes, outpacing the approximately 920 shared by new patients.

Time point of the sample: newly diagnosed GD, antithyroid drugs for less than 3 months. From PBMCs, RNA was extracted and then used to make the TCR library. Patients all came to the study from an endocrinology department in Xi'an, China. The peripheral blood volume drawn was around 10 milliliters, and it was collected into EDTA tubes. This clonotype has ten or more counts. Its antigen is still unknown. The germline gives CDR1 DFQATT, CDR2 SNEGSKA (reference sequence). The CDR3 is 15 amino acids. Germline trimming cut 7 bases from V and 4 bases from J; bases unmatched to any gene: 10. Both iRepertoire HTBI primers and Arm-PCR of CDR3 regions were used to build the TCR beta libraries. TCRdb independently ran MiXCR on the multiplex PCR reads; one entry per CDR3 protein. The sample includes over 450,000 distinct CDR3 sequences, approximately 12% of them seen just once. These data also formed part of another study, on T cells in Graves' hyperthyroidism and ophthalmopathy. This second report adds: Among clonotypes expanded in thyroid above 0.001, most were also found in blood.

The input for sequencing was peripheral blood mononuclear cells (PBMCs), taken at new diagnosis, from a patient treated with antithyroid drugs. This sequence joins TRBV20-1 and TRBJ2-4; 10 bases match TRBD2. The sequence came from a young woman with Graves disease. CDR3 sequence: CSVHPSGSGKNIQYF. CDR3 bases: TGCAGTGTCCACCCTAGCGGGAGCGGGAAAAACATTCAGTACTTC.